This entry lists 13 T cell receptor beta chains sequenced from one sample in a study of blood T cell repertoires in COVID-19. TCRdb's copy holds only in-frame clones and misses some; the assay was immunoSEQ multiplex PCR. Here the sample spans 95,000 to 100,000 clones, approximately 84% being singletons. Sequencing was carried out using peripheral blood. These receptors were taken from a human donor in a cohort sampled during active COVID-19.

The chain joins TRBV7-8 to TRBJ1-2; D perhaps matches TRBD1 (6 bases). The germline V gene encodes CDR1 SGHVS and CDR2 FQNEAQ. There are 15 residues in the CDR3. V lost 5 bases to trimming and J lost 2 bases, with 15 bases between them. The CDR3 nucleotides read TGTGCCAGCAGCCCACAGGCAGGGGTCAACTATGGCTACACCTTC. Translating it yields CASSPQAGVNYGYTF.

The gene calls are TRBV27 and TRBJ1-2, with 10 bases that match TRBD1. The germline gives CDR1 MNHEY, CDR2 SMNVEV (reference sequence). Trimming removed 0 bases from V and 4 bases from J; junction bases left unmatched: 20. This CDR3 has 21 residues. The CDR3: CASSLSRIQRTGGLRTYGYTF. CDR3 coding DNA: TGTGCCAGCAGTTTATCTCGCATCCAACGGACAGGGGGGTTAAGAACCTATGGCTACACCTTC.

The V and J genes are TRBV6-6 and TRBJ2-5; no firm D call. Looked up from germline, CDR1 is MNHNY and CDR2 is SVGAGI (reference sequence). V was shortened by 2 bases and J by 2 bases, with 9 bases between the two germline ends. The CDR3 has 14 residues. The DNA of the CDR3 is TGTGCCAGCAGTTACCCTGAGGTGCAAGAGACCCAGTACTTC. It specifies CASSYPEVQETQYF.

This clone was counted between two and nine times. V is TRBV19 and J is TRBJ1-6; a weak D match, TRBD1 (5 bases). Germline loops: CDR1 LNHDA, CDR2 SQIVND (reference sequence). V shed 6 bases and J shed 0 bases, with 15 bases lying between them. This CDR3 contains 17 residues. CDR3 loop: CASSRDSRSSYNSPLHF. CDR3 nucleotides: TGTGCCAGTAGCCGGGACTCAAGGAGCTCCTATAATTCACCCCTCCACTTT.

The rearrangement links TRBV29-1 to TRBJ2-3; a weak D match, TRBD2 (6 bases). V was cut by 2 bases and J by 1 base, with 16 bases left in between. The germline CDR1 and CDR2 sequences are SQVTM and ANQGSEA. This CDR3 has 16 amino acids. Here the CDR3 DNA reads TGCAGCGTTGAAAGGTGGGGCTCGGGGGGCACAGATACGCAGTATTTT. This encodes CSVERWGSGGTDTQYF.

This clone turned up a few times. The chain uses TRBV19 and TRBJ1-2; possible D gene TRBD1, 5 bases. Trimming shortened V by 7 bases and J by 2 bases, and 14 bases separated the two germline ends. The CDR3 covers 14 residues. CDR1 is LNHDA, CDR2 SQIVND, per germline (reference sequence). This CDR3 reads CASTTLGQNYGYTF. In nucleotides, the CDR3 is TGTGCCAGTACTACCCTGGGGCAGAACTATGGCTACACCTTC.

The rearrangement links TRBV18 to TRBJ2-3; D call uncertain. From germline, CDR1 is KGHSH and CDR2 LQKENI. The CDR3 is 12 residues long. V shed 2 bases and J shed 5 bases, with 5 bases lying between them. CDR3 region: CASSPYLDTQYF. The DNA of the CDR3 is TGTGCCAGCTCACCATATCTAGATACGCAGTATTTT.

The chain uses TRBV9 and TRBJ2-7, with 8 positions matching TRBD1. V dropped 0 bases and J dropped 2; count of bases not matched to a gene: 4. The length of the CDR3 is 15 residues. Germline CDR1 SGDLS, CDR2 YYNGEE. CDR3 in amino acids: CASSVEPGGPYEQYF. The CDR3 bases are TGTGCCAGCAGCGTAGAACCAGGGGGCCCCTACGAGCAGTACTTC.

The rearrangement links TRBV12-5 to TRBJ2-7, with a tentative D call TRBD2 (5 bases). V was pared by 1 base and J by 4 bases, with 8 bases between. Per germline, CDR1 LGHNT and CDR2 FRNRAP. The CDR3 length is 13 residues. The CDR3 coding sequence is TGTGCTAGTGGTTTGGGAGGGCCGTACGAGCAGTACTTC. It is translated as CASGLGGPYEQYF. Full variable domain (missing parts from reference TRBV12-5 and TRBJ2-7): DARVTQTPRHKVTEMGQEVTMRCQPILGHNTVFWYRQTMMQGLELLAYFRNRAPLDDSGMPKDRFSAEMPDATLATLKIQPSEPRDSAVYFCASGLGGPYEQYFGPGTRLTVT.

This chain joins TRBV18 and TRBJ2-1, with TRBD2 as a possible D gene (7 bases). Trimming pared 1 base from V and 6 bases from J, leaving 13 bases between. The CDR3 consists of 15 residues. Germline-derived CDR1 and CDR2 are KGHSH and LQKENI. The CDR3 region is CASSPRGRGVNEQFF. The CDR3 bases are TGTGCCAGCTCACCACGAGGGAGGGGGGTCAATGAGCAGTTCTTC.

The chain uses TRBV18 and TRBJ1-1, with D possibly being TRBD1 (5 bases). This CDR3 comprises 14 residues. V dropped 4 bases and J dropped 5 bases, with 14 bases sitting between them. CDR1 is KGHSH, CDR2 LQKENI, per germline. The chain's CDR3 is CASSHRGDGTEAFF. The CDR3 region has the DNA TGTGCCAGCTCACATCGCGGGGACGGGACTGAAGCTTTCTTT. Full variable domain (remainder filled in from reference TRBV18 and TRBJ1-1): NAGVMQNPRHLVRRRGQEARLRCSPMKGHSHVYWYRQLPEEGLKFMVYLQKENIIDESGMPKERFSAEFPKEGPSILRIQQVVRGDSAAYFCASSHRGDGTEAFFGQGTRLTVV.

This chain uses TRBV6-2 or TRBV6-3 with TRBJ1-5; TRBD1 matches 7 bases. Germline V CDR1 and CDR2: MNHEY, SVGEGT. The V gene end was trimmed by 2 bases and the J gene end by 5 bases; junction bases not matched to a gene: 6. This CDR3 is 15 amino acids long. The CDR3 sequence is CASSYPTGRDQPQHF. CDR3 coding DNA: TGTGCCAGCAGTTACCCGACAGGGAGAGATCAGCCCCAGCATTTT.

As DNA, the CDR3 is TGTGCCAGCAGTGCCCCGGGGGGGTCTGGGGAAAAACTGTTTTTT. This sequence encodes CASSAPGGSGEKLFF. J is TRBJ1-4 and V is TRBV25-1; TRBD1 might be the D (5 bases). Trimming took 4 bases from V and 8 from J, leaving 17 bases between them. The CDR3 has 15 amino acids. Looked up from germline, CDR1 is MGHDK and CDR2 is SYGVNS.